The present entry profiles one TCR beta chain with its context. Its cognate antigen is unknown. The germline CDR1 and CDR2 sequences are SQVTM and ANQGSEA. CDR3 length: 9 residues. V lost 7 bases, J lost 6 bases, and 6 bases lay in between. The sample is drawn from a study of CD8+CD57+ T cells in acquired aplastic anemia. At the level of the study: Each DNA sample taken from sorted CD4+ and CD8+ cells came to approximately 3 ug on average.

Study-wide results and limits: Significant differences in CD8+ Simpson's diversity were not observed between patients and controls.

All patients picked for sequencing had shown, by flow cytometry, an expansion of CD8+CD57+ cells. Genomic DNA served as template for TCR beta VDJ and CDR3 profiling. TCRdb processed the reads anew with MiXCR; each CDR3 protein has one entry. Of about 150,000 distinct CDR3 sequences in the sample, roughly 48% were seen once. The material sequenced was sorted CD4+, CD8+, or CD8+CD57+ T cells (not recorded which) from PBMCs. The sequence was collected from a human donor with aplastic anemia. This rearrangement joins TRBV29-1 to TRBJ1-2; D gene uncertain. CDR3 loop: CSAPDGYTF. The CDR3 coding sequence is TGCAGCGCCCCGGATGGCTACACCTTC.